These T cell receptor beta chains were read from a single sample in a study of T cells in tumors after PD-1 blockade. Sequencing was performed with immunoSEQ multiplex PCR; in TCRdb, only in-frame clones are kept and a portion is missing. The repertoire has roughly 59,000 clones, about 80% of them found once; the top ten carry around 15%. The material sequenced was PBMCs, taken before anti-PD-1 treatment. The receptors come from a human donor with basal cell carcinoma. The conserved cysteine and the conserved F or W are not part of the CDR3 here. Each record gives: D gene, J gene, V gene, CDR3 protein. A D gene is named only where the DNA matches it firmly.

d_gene: .
j_gene: TRBJ1-2
v_gene: TRBV4-2
CDR3aa: ASRETAANYGYT

d_gene: .
j_gene: TRBJ1-1
v_gene: TRBV30
CDR3aa: AWSKGGDTEAF

d_gene: TRBD1
j_gene: TRBJ1-1
v_gene: TRBV15
CDR3aa: ATRKGQIMNTEAF

d_gene: .
j_gene: TRBJ1-1
v_gene: TRBV3-1/TRBV3-2
CDR3aa: ASSQGRRENTEAF

d_gene: .
j_gene: TRBJ1-2
v_gene: TRBV12-3/TRBV12-4
CDR3aa: ASSYRRLYGYT

d_gene: .
j_gene: TRBJ1-1
v_gene: TRBV30
CDR3aa: AWSVRSSEAF

d_gene: TRBD2
j_gene: TRBJ2-3
v_gene: TRBV30
CDR3aa: ALGGLAGVSGSADTQY

d_gene: .
j_gene: TRBJ2-3
v_gene: TRBV9
CDR3aa: ASSAGGRSTDTQY

d_gene: .
j_gene: TRBJ2-6
v_gene: TRBV7-9
CDR3aa: ASVQQPGANVLT

d_gene: .
j_gene: TRBJ1-2
v_gene: TRBV5-6
CDR3aa: ASSGEGPGYT

d_gene: .
j_gene: TRBJ1-6
v_gene: TRBV6-4
CDR3aa: ASRQVVGSPLH

d_gene: .
j_gene: TRBJ1-1
v_gene: TRBV27
CDR3aa: ASSPGRASNSEAF

d_gene: .
j_gene: TRBJ2-7
v_gene: TRBV4-1
CDR3aa: ASSQVGRELSREQY

d_gene: TRBD1
j_gene: TRBJ2-7
v_gene: TRBV5-6
CDR3aa: ASSQGQSPYEQY

d_gene: .
j_gene: TRBJ2-1
v_gene: TRBV9
CDR3aa: ASSGLSYNEQF

d_gene: TRBD1
j_gene: TRBJ1-4
v_gene: TRBV15
CDR3aa: ATSRDRVGATNEKLF

d_gene: .
j_gene: TRBJ1-5
v_gene: TRBV2
CDR3aa: ASSLERSINQPQH

d_gene: TRBD1
j_gene: TRBJ1-2
v_gene: TRBV2
CDR3aa: ASSARDRMDYT

d_gene: TRBD2
j_gene: TRBJ2-1
v_gene: TRBV6-5
CDR3aa: ASTKGSGGYNEQF

d_gene: .
j_gene: TRBJ2-5
v_gene: TRBV5-1
CDR3aa: ASSFGATQETQY

d_gene: .
j_gene: TRBJ1-1
v_gene: TRBV18
CDR3aa: ASSRLLQGMDTEAF

d_gene: .
j_gene: TRBJ1-2
v_gene: TRBV5-1
CDR3aa: ASSLVANWDYGYT

d_gene: .
j_gene: TRBJ1-1
v_gene: TRBV30
CDR3aa: AWSVRGNTEAF

d_gene: .
j_gene: TRBJ2-2
v_gene: TRBV19
CDR3aa: ATHGGRETGELF

d_gene: .
j_gene: TRBJ2-3
v_gene: TRBV20-1
CDR3aa: SASFDGGLGTDTQY

d_gene: TRBD1
j_gene: TRBJ2-7
v_gene: TRBV7-9
CDR3aa: ASSLGSGGPYEQY

d_gene: .
j_gene: TRBJ1-5
v_gene: TRBV6-5
CDR3aa: ASRASLVGNQPQH

d_gene: .
j_gene: TRBJ2-1
v_gene: TRBV5-4
CDR3aa: ASSLVDNEQF

d_gene: TRBD1
j_gene: TRBJ1-2
v_gene: TRBV5-6
CDR3aa: ASSLEARGGYT

d_gene: .
j_gene: TRBJ2-3
v_gene: TRBV7-9
CDR3aa: ASNLGEDTQY

d_gene: .
j_gene: TRBJ1-1
v_gene: TRBV30
CDR3aa: AWTGRRNTEAF

d_gene: TRBD1
j_gene: TRBJ2-6
v_gene: TRBV7-9
CDR3aa: ASSLPRGTGTGANVLT

d_gene: .
j_gene: TRBJ1-2
v_gene: TRBV7-9
CDR3aa: ASSLDVRGYT

d_gene: TRBD2
j_gene: TRBJ2-7
v_gene: TRBV11-3
CDR3aa: ASREMGLAAYEQY

d_gene: TRBD1
j_gene: TRBJ1-6
v_gene: TRBV27
CDR3aa: ASNSNGQGAMNSPLH

d_gene: .
j_gene: TRBJ2-3
v_gene: TRBV5-1
CDR3aa: ASSLAGASTDTQY

d_gene: TRBD1
j_gene: TRBJ2-3
v_gene: TRBV5-4
CDR3aa: ASSLVGGRSTDTQY

d_gene: .
j_gene: TRBJ2-1
v_gene: TRBV5-4
CDR3aa: ASSPDTSYNEQF

d_gene: .
j_gene: TRBJ1-5
v_gene: TRBV6-5
CDR3aa: ASSYSILGDQPQH

d_gene: TRBD1
j_gene: TRBJ2-1
v_gene: TRBV3-1/TRBV3-2
CDR3aa: ASSDVDRGPYNEQF

d_gene: TRBD1
j_gene: TRBJ2-7
v_gene: TRBV9
CDR3aa: ASSLGTADYEQY

d_gene: .
j_gene: TRBJ1-1
v_gene: TRBV19
CDR3aa: ASSNPWIDRMNTEAF

d_gene: .
j_gene: TRBJ2-1
v_gene: TRBV4-1
CDR3aa: ASSQAGASRGEQF

d_gene: TRBD2
j_gene: TRBJ2-2
v_gene: TRBV7-9
CDR3aa: ASNSGLANPGELF

d_gene: TRBD2
j_gene: TRBJ2-5
v_gene: TRBV7-9
CDR3aa: ASILAGGGQETQY

d_gene: TRBD2
j_gene: TRBJ2-7
v_gene: TRBV5-4
CDR3aa: ASSLTSATFYEQY

d_gene: TRBD2
j_gene: TRBJ2-5
v_gene: TRBV9
CDR3aa: ASSEGGGAGSWETQY

d_gene: .
j_gene: TRBJ2-5
v_gene: TRBV29-1
CDR3aa: SVLFQRQETQY

d_gene: TRBD2
j_gene: TRBJ2-5
v_gene: TRBV15
CDR3aa: ATSRDPGGDQETQY

d_gene: .
j_gene: TRBJ2-2
v_gene: TRBV3-1/TRBV3-2
CDR3aa: ASSPLYGTGELF

d_gene: TRBD2
j_gene: TRBJ2-3
v_gene: TRBV5-1
CDR3aa: ASSSGGFSTDTQY

d_gene: .
j_gene: TRBJ2-7
v_gene: TRBV10-3
CDR3aa: ATGVTYEQY